These T cell receptor beta chains were read from a single sample in a study of cytomegalovirus exposure and HLA in healthy donors. The assay was immunoSEQ multiplex PCR, and TCRdb's table has in-frame clones only and misses some. The sample has tens of thousands of clones, 70% seen once; the top ten hold more than 7.5%. Sequenced material: PBMCs. The receptors here all came from a woman in her forties or fifties in good health and CMV-seropositive. Each CDR3 is given with its conserved first and last residue. A D gene is named only where the DNA matches it firmly. Not every row has a clone size; where given, it reads once, few, many or a size class.

clone_size	d_call	v_call	j_call	cdr3_nt	cdr3_aa
.	TRBD1	TRBV27	TRBJ2-2	TGTGCCAGCAGTTTAACGGGGGACAGGGGGCTCACCGGGGAGCTGTTTTTT	CASSLTGDRGLTGELFF
.	.	TRBV14	TRBJ1-1	TGTGCCAGCAGCCCTGCCGGTCTCGACACTGAAGCTTTCTTT	CASSPAGLDTEAFF
once	.	TRBV19	TRBJ2-3	TGTGCCAGTAGTATGACAGGTCCAGATACGCAGTATTTT	CASSMTGPDTQYF
.	.	TRBV28	TRBJ1-1	TGTGCCAGCGTTGAGCAGAACACTGAAGCTTTCTTT	CASVEQNTEAFF
.	.	TRBV21-1	TRBJ1-1	TGTGCCAGCAGCACCCGGGTGACAGGATTGAACACTGAAGCTTTCTTT	CASSTRVTGLNTEAFF
.	TRBD2	TRBV5-6	TRBJ2-7	TGTGCCAGCAGCTTGGGCAGCGGGGACGAGCAGTACTTC	CASSLGSGDEQYF
.	.	TRBV27	TRBJ2-1	TGTGCCAGCAGTTTGTCGACAGGAACCTACAATGAGCAGTTCTTC	CASSLSTGTYNEQFF
.	.	TRBV28	TRBJ1-4	TGTGCCAGCAGTCAAGGGGGAGAAAATGAAAAACTGTTTTTT	CASSQGGENEKLFF
.	TRBD1	TRBV2	TRBJ1-1	TGTGCCAGCAGAACAGGGGGATGGACTGAAGCTTTCTTT	CASRTGGWTEAFF
.	TRBD2	TRBV10-3	TRBJ2-1	TGTGCCATCAGTGAGTCTGGGGTTAGCGGGAACGATGAGCAGTTCTTC	CAISESGVSGNDEQFF
.	.	TRBV9	TRBJ2-6	TGTGCCAGCAGCGTAGCGGGGTCCCTCACAGCTGGGGCCAACGTCCTGACTTTC	CASSVAGSLTAGANVLTF
.	.	TRBV28	TRBJ1-5	TGTGCCAGCAGTCGACCCGACGGACTTAATCAGCCCCAGCATTTT	CASSRPDGLNQPQHF
.	.	TRBV5-5	TRBJ2-1	TGTGCCAGCAGCACCCAAGGAGGGAACCACAATGAGCAGTTCTTC	CASSTQGGNHNEQFF
.	.	TRBV5-1	TRBJ1-1	TGCGCCAGCAGCCATTCCCTAGGGGACACTGAAGCTTTCTTT	CASSHSLGDTEAFF
.	.	TRBV29-1	TRBJ2-5	TGCAGCGTGGTCAGGGGTCTGGGGTTTTTTGAGACCCAGTACTTC	CSVVRGLGFFETQYF
.	.	TRBV29-1	TRBJ2-7	TGCAGCGTTGCAGTGTTGCGGGATGGCGAGCAGTACTTC	CSVAVLRDGEQYF
.	.	TRBV5-5	TRBJ1-4	TGTGCCAGCAGCTTCACACGATCCAACGGGAAACTGGTGTTTTTT	CASSFTRSNGKLVFF
.	TRBD1	TRBV6-5	TRBJ1-6	TGTGCCAGCAGTCCCGGGACAGGGCGCGGTTCACCCCTCCACTTT	CASSPGTGRGSPLHF
medium-sized	TRBD1	TRBV5-1	TRBJ1-1	TGCGCCAGCAGCCCTGGGGACAGGGGGCGAAACACTGAAGCTTTCTTT	CASSPGDRGRNTEAFF
.	TRBD1	TRBV28	TRBJ1-4	TGTGCCAGCAGTTCACCCGCTTCGACAGGGGCGTGGGAAAAACTGTTTTTT	CASSSPASTGAWEKLFF
.	.	TRBV9	TRBJ2-6	TGTGCCAGCAGCGCGAGCCTAGCTGGGGCCAACGTCCTGACTTTC	CASSASLAGANVLTF
.	TRBD1	TRBV7-2	TRBJ2-7	TGTGCCAGCAGCCGGACACAGGGGGTCATCCGCTACGAGCAGTACTTC	CASSRTQGVIRYEQYF
.	TRBD1	TRBV5-1	TRBJ2-7	TGCGCCAGCAGCTTGGCCGGGACAGTTAGCTCCTACGAGCAGTACTTC	CASSLAGTVSSYEQYF
.	TRBD1	TRBV6-1	TRBJ1-6	TGTGCCAGCAGTGAATTGGGACAGGGCAATAATTCACCCCTCCACTTT	CASSELGQGNNSPLHF
.	.	TRBV30	TRBJ2-6	TGTGCCTGGAGTACATCTGGGGCCAACGTCCTGACTTTC	CAWSTSGANVLTF
.	TRBD1	TRBV9	TRBJ1-1	TGTGCCAGCAGCGTAGAGGACAGGGGGGCTGAAGCTTTCTTT	CASSVEDRGAEAFF
.	TRBD1	TRBV6-5	TRBJ2-1	TGTGCCAGCAGTCGGGACAGTCGCAATGAGCAGTTCTTC	CASSRDSRNEQFF
few	TRBD1	TRBV5-1	TRBJ1-1	TGCGCCAGCAGCGAGGGACAGATCATGAATGAAGCTTTCTTT	CASSEGQIMNEAFF
.	TRBD2	TRBV5-1	TRBJ2-1	TGCGCCAGCAGCCCCCGAGAGTTGGGGGAGGGCCTCGTTGAGCAGTTCTTC	CASSPRELGEGLVEQFF
.	TRBD1	TRBV7-8	TRBJ1-5	TGTGCCAGCAGCTGGACAGGGGGCGATCAGCCCCAGCATTTT	CASSWTGGDQPQHF
.	.	TRBV21-1	TRBJ1-1	TGTGCCAGCAGCAAAGACAAGGGACAGGGGGCGTCGGAAGCTTTCTTT	CASSKDKGQGASEAFF
few	TRBD1	TRBV18	TRBJ1-1	TGTGCCAGCTCACTTCGGACAGGGGTGAACACTGAAGCTTTCTTT	CASSLRTGVNTEAFF
.	TRBD2	TRBV5-1	TRBJ2-2	TGCGCCAGCAGCTTTAGCGGGGGATTCACCGGGGAGCTGTTTTTT	CASSFSGGFTGELFF
.	.	TRBV5-1	TRBJ2-3	TGCGCCAGCAGCTTGGCGACCGACTCAGACACAGATACGCAGTATTTT	CASSLATDSDTDTQYF
.	TRBD1	TRBV7-3	TRBJ2-6	TGTGCCAGCAGCTTTCGACAGGGTTCCTCTGGGGCCAACGTCCTGACTTTC	CASSFRQGSSGANVLTF
.	.	TRBV30	TRBJ1-6	TGTGCCTGGAGTCCAAACCTAGATTCACCCCTCCACTTT	CAWSPNLDSPLHF
few	.	TRBV11-2	TRBJ1-5	TGTGCCAGCAGCTTAGGAGGCGCAGGGGAGACTCAGCCCCAGCATTTT	CASSLGGAGETQPQHF
once	TRBD2	TRBV30	TRBJ2-1	TGTGCCTGGAGTACGGGACTAGCGGTTCACAATGAGCAGTTCTTC	CAWSTGLAVHNEQFF
few	.	TRBV15	TRBJ1-1	TGTGCCACCAGCAGAGATCCTGGGAGGGAAACTGAAGCTTTCTTT	CATSRDPGRETEAFF
.	.	TRBV5-1	TRBJ2-3	TGCGCCAGCAGCTTGGCCTTGAGTAGCGCAGATACGCAGTATTTT	CASSLALSSADTQYF
.	.	TRBV10-2	TRBJ1-5	TGCGCCAGCAGTGAGGGGCTCCGTAATCAGCCCCAGCATTTT	CASSEGLRNQPQHF
.	.	TRBV7-2	TRBJ2-3	TGTGCCAGCAGGAGTACAGATACGCAGTATTTT	CASRSTDTQYF
.	TRBD2	TRBV12-5	TRBJ2-1	TGTGCTAGTGGCCGAAGGACTAGCGGGAACAATGAGCAGTTCTTC	CASGRRTSGNNEQFF
.	.	TRBV7-2	TRBJ1-2	TGTGCCAGCAGCCCTAGGACAGACCTATATGGCTACACCTTC	CASSPRTDLYGYTF
.	.	TRBV7-8	TRBJ1-1	TGTGCCAGCAGCTTCGCGGGGGACACCCTTTCTGAAGCTTTCTTT	CASSFAGDTLSEAFF
.	.	TRBV2	TRBJ2-7	TGTGCCAGCAGATTTCATGGTGTCGGCGAGCAGTACTTC	CASRFHGVGEQYF
.	.	TRBV5-3	TRBJ1-3	TGTGCCAGAAGCTTGGCCAGCTCTGGAAACACCATATATTTT	CARSLASSGNTIYF
.	.	TRBV5-5	TRBJ1-5	TGTGCCAGCAGCTTAATGGCAGGCGACAATCAGCCCCAGCATTTT	CASSLMAGDNQPQHF
.	TRBD2	TRBV9	TRBJ2-3	TGTGCCAGCAGTCCAATCCGAGCGGGGGGGCGGACAGATACGCAGTATTTT	CASSPIRAGGRTDTQYF
.	.	TRBV6-6	TRBJ1-1	TGTGCCAGCCAGCCCCTACACCAGGCTTCGAACACTGAAGCTTTCTTT	CASQPLHQASNTEAFF